Below, 21 T cell receptor beta chains from the same sample are listed, as sequenced in a study of blood T cell repertoires in COVID-19. Sequenced by immunoSEQ multiplex PCR; TCRdb stores in-frame clones only, minus some. Seen here are tens of thousands of clones, roughly four fifths observed once, and the top ten hold 8.2%. The sample consisted of peripheral blood. These TCRs come from a woman older than 75 with acute or convalescent COVID-19.

The chain has TRBV6-5 and TRBJ2-1, with 12 bases matching TRBD2. The V and J ends lost 6 bases and 3 bases, in that order; junction bases with no gene match: 3. Germline CDR1 reads MNHEY; CDR2 reads SVGAGI. CDR3 length equals 15 residues. CDR3 loop: CASRLAGGLYNEQFF. In nucleotides, the CDR3 is TGTGCCAGCAGACTAGCGGGGGGCCTCTACAATGAGCAGTTCTTC.

The chain recombines TRBV19 with TRBJ1-1; D call uncertain. Germline CDR1 reads LNHDA; CDR2 reads SQIVND (reference sequence). Trimming cost V 4 bases and J 4 bases, with 10 bases left between them. The CDR3 is 13 residues long. Here the CDR3 reads CASSTLSGTEAFF. CDR3 sequence (DNA): TGTGCCAGTAGTACGTTATCCGGCACTGAAGCTTTCTTT.

This chain uses TRBV2 with TRBJ1-5; no clear D. Germline loops: CDR1 SNHLY, CDR2 FYNNEI. This CDR3 is built from 14 residues. Trimming took off 8 bases at V and 2 bases at J, with 13 bases between the two ends. The CDR3 loop is CASGGPNRNQPQHF. The CDR3 DNA reads as TGTGCCAGCGGAGGGCCTAATCGCAATCAGCCCCAGCATTTT.

The chain combines TRBV7-3 with TRBJ2-2; a weak D match, TRBD1 (6 bases). V was shortened by 4 bases and J by 3 bases, with 9 bases between the two germline ends. In germline, CDR1 is SGHTA, CDR2 FQGTGA. The CDR3 consists of 14 residues. The CDR3 loop is CASSSGQYTGELFF. Written as DNA, the CDR3 is TGTGCCAGCAGCTCTGGACAGTACACCGGGGAGCTGTTTTTT.

This chain joins TRBV7-8 and TRBJ2-3; 9 bases agree with TRBD2. CDR3 length: 16 residues. V was pared by 5 bases and J by 2 bases, with 8 bases of the junction left unmatched. CDR1 and CDR2 (germline): SGHVS, FQNEAQ. The CDR3 region is CASSGGLAANTDTQYF. The CDR3 bases are TGTGCCAGCAGCGGGGGACTAGCAGCCAACACAGATACGCAGTATTTT.

The CDR3 here is CASSLGGTNYGYTF. The CDR3 DNA sequence: TGTGCCAGCAGCTTGGGAGGTACCAACTATGGCTACACCTTC. The chain carries TRBV5-5 and TRBJ1-2, with no clear D. The V and J ends lost 0 bases and 2 bases respectively, with 8 bases between them. The germline V gene has CDR1 SGHKS and CDR2 YYEKEE (reference sequence). The CDR3 runs 14 residues.

This sequence joins TRBV21-1 and TRBJ2-1; the DNA was not used to check the table's D call, TRBD1. TRBV21-1 is tagged as a pseudogene. The CDR3 is 17 amino acids. CDR3 DNA sequence: TGTGCCAGCAGCAAAGTGGGGGCTAGCAGGAACTACAATGAGCAGTTCTTC. Residues: CASSKVGASRNYNEQFF.

V is TRBV2 and J is TRBJ2-5; no firm D call. The CDR3 totals 15 residues. V lost 3 bases, J lost 6 bases, and 17 bases lay in between. From germline, CDR1 is SNHLY and CDR2 FYNNEI. This CDR3 reads CASSEEVAVSKTQYF. The CDR3 DNA reads as TGTGCCAGCAGTGAGGAAGTGGCGGTCTCAAAGACCCAGTACTTC.

In nucleotides, the CDR3 is TGTGCCAGTAGTATGGCCCCCCAACCCTGGACAGGCACAGATGAAGCTTTCTTT. Residues: CASSMAPQPWTGTDEAFF. This sequence joins TRBV19 and TRBJ1-1; TRBD1 aligns across 7 bases. V trimming: 3 bases; J trimming: 7 bases; junction bases outside the gene matches: 20. The CDR3 is 18 residues long. The germline V gene encodes CDR1 LNHDA and CDR2 SQIVND (reference sequence).

The chain recombines TRBV28 with TRBJ1-4, with 7 bases lining up with TRBD1. Germline CDR1 reads MDHEN; CDR2 reads SYDVKM. With 8 bases clipped from V and 4 bases from J, the junction kept 7 bases outside the gene matches. The CDR3 totals 14 residues. This CDR3 reads CASLGTAINEKLFF. In DNA form, the CDR3 reads TGTGCCAGCTTAGGGACAGCGATTAATGAAAAACTGTTTTTT.

This chain links TRBV5-8 with TRBJ2-7; 8 nucleotides line up with TRBD2. The CDR3 loop spans 15 amino acids. V shed 2 bases, J shed 3 bases, and the junction held 7 bases outside the gene matches. Germline V gene lookup returns CDR1 SGHTS and CDR2 YDEGEE. In DNA, the CDR3 is TGTGCCAGCAGCTTCATCAGCGGGGGCCGCTACGAGCAGTACTTC. It codes for CASSFISGGRYEQYF.

The V and J genes are TRBV5-1 and TRBJ1-4, with D perhaps matching TRBD1 (6 bases). Germline V CDR1 and CDR2: SGHRS, YFSETQ. Trimming removed 4 bases at V and 5 bases at J, with 12 bases between. The CDR3 spans 14 residues. CDR3 in DNA: TGCGCCAGCAGCGGGGGGGGCCCGAATGAAAAACTGTTTTTT. It specifies CASSGGGPNEKLFF.

The chain has TRBV7-2 and TRBJ2-1, with TRBD2 matching over 8 bases. CDR3 length: 18 amino acids. Germline-derived CDR1 and CDR2 are SGHTA and FQGNSA. After removal of 1 base from V and 0 bases from J, the junction contained 8 bases not matched to a gene. In nucleotides, the CDR3 is TGTGCCAGCAGCTTAGTCTCCGGACTAGCCGGCTCCTACAATGAGCAGTTCTTC. Residues: CASSLVSGLAGSYNEQFF.

This clone was counted between two and nine times. The chain joins TRBV7-2 to TRBJ1-1; D may be TRBD1 (6 bases). There are 15 residues in the CDR3. CDR1 SGHTA and CDR2 FQGNSA come from the germline V gene. With 1 base removed from V and 0 bases from J, the gap between germline ends came to 9 bases. Here the CDR3 DNA reads TGTGCCAGCAGCTTAGACACAGGGATGAACACTGAAGCTTTCTTT. Amino acids: CASSLDTGMNTEAFF.

The V gene is TRBV7-9, the J gene TRBJ2-6, with 7 bases that match TRBD1. The germline V gene has CDR1 SEHNR and CDR2 FQNEAQ (reference sequence). This CDR3 contains 19 residues. The V and J ends lost 1 base and 1 base, in that order; junction bases with no gene match: 10. The CDR3 protein is CASSLGIGQAPSGANVLTF. CDR3 coding DNA: TGTGCCAGCAGCTTAGGAATAGGACAGGCGCCGTCTGGGGCCAACGTCCTGACTTTC.

The CDR3 reads CASSKAGTGNNEQYF. DNA for the CDR3: TGCGCCAGCAGCAAAGCCGGGACAGGTAATAACGAGCAGTACTTC. The chain has TRBV5-1 and TRBJ2-7; 8 positions agree with TRBD1. This CDR3 region has 15 residues. The germline gives CDR1 SGHRS, CDR2 YFSETQ. V dropped 4 bases and J dropped 5; count of bases not matched to a gene: 11.

The J gene is TRBJ1-2, the V gene TRBV29-1, with TRBD1 matching over 8 bases. The CDR3 is 14 amino acids. V lost 7 bases to trimming and J lost 3 bases; unmatched junction nucleotides: 10. Germline V gene sequence: CDR1 SQVTM, CDR2 ANQGSEA. The CDR3 is CSAPWPGGYYGYTF. Written as DNA, the CDR3 is TGCAGCGCCCCGTGGCCAGGGGGCTACTATGGCTACACCTTC.

The V and J genes are TRBV6-1 and TRBJ1-5; D unresolved. The CDR3 has 16 amino acids. The V gene's germline CDR1 is MNHNS and CDR2 SASEGT. Trimming took off 4 bases at V and 1 base at J, with 14 bases between the two ends. The CDR3 DNA reads as TGTGCCAGCAGTGGAACGTGGAGTAGCAGCAATCAGCCCCAGCATTTT. The encoded protein is CASSGTWSSSNQPQHF.

A few counts support this clone. The rearrangement joins TRBV12-3 or TRBV12-4 to TRBJ2-2, with a weak D call TRBD1 (6 bases). The CDR3 covers 12 residues. Trimming pared 6 bases from V and 7 bases from J, leaving 9 bases between. As DNA, the CDR3 is TGTGCCAGCAGCCAGGGGCTCGGGGAGCTGTTTTTT. It encodes CASSQGLGELFF.

V gene TRBV11-2 combines with J gene TRBJ1-2; 8 positions match TRBD1. The CDR3 sequence is 13 residues long. CDR1 and CDR2 from the germline V gene are SGHAT and FQNNGV. V dropped 5 bases and J dropped 7; count of bases not matched to a gene: 6. CDR3 sequence: CASSAQGASGYTF. The CDR3 coding sequence is TGTGCCAGCAGCGCCCAGGGGGCAAGTGGCTACACCTTC.

This rearrangement joins TRBV7-8 to TRBJ2-7, with D perhaps TRBD1 (5 bases). Trimming took 5 bases from V and 4 from J, leaving 12 bases between them. This CDR3 contains 13 residues. The germline CDR1 and CDR2 sequences are SGHVS and FQNEAQ. The chain's CDR3 is CASSLDTLYEQYF. DNA for the CDR3: TGTGCCAGCAGCCTGGACACTCTATACGAGCAGTACTTC.